In its sample, the clone carrying this TCR beta chain was seen a few times. The sample belongs to a study of cytotoxic CD8 clonotypes in ibrutinib-treated CLL. Profiled with immunoSEQ multiplex PCR; TCRdb holds only in-frame clones, not every one. The sample holds roughly 29,000 clones, approximately 57% seen once. From germline, CDR1 is MGHRA and CDR2 YSYEKL. This CDR3 has 17 residues. V gave up 3 bases and J gave up 9 bases, with 21 bases separating them. This rearrangement joins TRBV4-1 to TRBJ1-6; D not resolved. This TCR was sampled from a human donor with chronic lymphocytic leukemia. Material: PBMCs, obtained before ibrutinib treatment. In DNA, the CDR3 is TGCGCCAGCAGCCACCCCCGGCGGGCTCAGGCGACTTCACCCCTCCACTTT. Translating it yields CASSHPRRAQATSPLHF.